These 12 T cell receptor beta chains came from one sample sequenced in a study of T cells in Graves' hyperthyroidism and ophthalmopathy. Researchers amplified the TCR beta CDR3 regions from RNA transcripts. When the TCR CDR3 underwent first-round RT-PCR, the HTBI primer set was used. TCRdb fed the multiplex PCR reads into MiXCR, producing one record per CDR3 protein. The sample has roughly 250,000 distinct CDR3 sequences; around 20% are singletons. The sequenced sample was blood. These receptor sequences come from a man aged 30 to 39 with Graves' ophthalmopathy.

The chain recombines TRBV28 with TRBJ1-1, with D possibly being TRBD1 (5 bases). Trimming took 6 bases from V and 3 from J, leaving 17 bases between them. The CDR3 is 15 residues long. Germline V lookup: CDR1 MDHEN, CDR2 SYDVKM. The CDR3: CASRYTGRRDTEAFF. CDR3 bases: TGTGCCAGCAGATATACGGGACGGAGGGACACTGAAGCTTTCTTT. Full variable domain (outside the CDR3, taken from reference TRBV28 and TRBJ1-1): DVKVTQSSRYLVKRTGEKVFLECVQDMDHENMFWYRQDPGLGLRLIYFSYDVKMKEKGDIPEGYSVSREKKERFSLILESASTNQTSMYLCASRYTGRRDTEAFFGQGTRLTVV.

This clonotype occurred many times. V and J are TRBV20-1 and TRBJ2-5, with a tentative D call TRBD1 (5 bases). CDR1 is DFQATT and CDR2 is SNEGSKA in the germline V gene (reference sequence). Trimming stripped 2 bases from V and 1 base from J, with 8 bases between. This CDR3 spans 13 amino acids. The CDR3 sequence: CSARPTVQETQYF. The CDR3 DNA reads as TGCAGTGCTAGACCGACAGTCCAAGAGACCCAGTACTTC.

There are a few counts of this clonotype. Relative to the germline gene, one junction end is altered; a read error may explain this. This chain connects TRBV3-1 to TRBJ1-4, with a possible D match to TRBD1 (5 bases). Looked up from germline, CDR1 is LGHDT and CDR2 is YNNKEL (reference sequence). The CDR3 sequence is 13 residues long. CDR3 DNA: TGTGCCATCAGCGGACAAATCGGAGAAAAACTGTTTTTT. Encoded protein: CAISGQIGEKLFF.

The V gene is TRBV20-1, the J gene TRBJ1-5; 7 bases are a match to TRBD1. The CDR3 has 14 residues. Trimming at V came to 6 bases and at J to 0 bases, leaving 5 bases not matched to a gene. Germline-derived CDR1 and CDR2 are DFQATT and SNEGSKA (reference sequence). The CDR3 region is CSATTGISNQPQHF. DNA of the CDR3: TGCAGTGCGACGACAGGGATTAGCAATCAGCCCCAGCATTTT.

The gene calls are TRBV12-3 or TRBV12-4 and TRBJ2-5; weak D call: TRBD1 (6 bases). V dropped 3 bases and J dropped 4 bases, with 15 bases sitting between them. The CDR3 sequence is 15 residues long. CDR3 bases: TGTGCCAGCAGTTTTAGGTCAGGGGTACGAGAGACCCAGTACTTC. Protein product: CASSFRSGVRETQYF.

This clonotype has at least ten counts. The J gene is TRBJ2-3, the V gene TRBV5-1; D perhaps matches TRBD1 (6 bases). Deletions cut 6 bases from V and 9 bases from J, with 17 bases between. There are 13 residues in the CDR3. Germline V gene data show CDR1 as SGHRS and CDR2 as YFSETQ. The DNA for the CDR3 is TGCGCCAGCACCGAAGACAGGCAAGAGACGCAGTATTTT. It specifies CASTEDRQETQYF.

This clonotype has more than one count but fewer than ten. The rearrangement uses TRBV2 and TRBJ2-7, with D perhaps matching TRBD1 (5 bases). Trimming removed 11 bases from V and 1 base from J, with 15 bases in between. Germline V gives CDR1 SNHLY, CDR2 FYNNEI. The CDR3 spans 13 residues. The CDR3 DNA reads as TGTGCCCTAGTGGTCCAGGGTTCCTACGAGCAGTACTTC. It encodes CALVVQGSYEQYF. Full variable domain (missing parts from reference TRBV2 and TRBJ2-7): EPEVTQTPSHQVTQMGQEVILRCVPISNHLYFYWYRQILGQKVEFLVSFYNNEISEKSEIFDDQFSVERPDGSNFTLKIRSTKLEDSAMYFCALVVQGSYEQYFGPGTRLTVT.

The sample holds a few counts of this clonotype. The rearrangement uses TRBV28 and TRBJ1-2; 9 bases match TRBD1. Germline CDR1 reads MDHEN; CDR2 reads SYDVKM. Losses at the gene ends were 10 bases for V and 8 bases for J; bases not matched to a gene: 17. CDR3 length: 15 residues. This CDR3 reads CATKPPGQGRGGYTF. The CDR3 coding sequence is TGTGCCACCAAACCCCCGGGACAGGGAAGGGGAGGCTACACCTTC.

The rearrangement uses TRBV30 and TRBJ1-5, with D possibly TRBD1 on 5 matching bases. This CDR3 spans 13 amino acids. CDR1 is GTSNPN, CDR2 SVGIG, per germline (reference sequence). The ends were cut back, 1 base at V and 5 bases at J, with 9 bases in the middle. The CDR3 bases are TGTGCCTGGAGTGAAGGGGCGTATCAGCCCCAGCATTTT. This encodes CAWSEGAYQPQHF.

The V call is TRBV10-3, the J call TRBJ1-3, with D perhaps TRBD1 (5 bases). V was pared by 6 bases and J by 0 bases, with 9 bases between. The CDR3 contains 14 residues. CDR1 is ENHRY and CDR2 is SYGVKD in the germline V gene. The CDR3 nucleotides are TGTGCCATCAGGGACATCCGCTCTGGAAACACCATATATTTT. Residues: CAIRDIRSGNTIYF.

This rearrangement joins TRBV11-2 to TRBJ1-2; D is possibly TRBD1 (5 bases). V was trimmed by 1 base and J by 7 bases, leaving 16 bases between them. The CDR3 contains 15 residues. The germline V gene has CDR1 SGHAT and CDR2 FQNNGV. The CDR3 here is CASSLGGLALGGYTF. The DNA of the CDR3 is TGTGCCAGCAGCTTAGGGGGCCTTGCTTTGGGTGGCTACACCTTC.

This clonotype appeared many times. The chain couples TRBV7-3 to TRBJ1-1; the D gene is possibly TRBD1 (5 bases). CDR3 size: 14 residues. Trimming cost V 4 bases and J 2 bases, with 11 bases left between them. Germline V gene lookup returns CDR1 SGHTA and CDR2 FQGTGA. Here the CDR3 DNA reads TGTGCCAGCAGCTCAGGGCAGGTTAACACTGAAGCTTTCTTT. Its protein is CASSSGQVNTEAFF.